This T cell receptor (beta chain) appears in the sequencing data of a study of cytomegalovirus exposure and HLA in healthy donors. The PCR ran on 60 Vbeta and 13 Jbeta primers. Clones were sequenced by immunoSEQ multiplex PCR, and TCRdb holds only the in-frame ones, with some missing. The data contain some 120,000 clones, about 80% of them seen just once; the ten biggest clones take up 5.3%. Study results and caveats: It was reported that TCR beta sequences correctly inferred the HLA-A and HLA-B alleles for most subjects.

Worth noting for this clone: Its target is unknown.

This CDR3 is 15 amino acids long. The germline CDR1 and CDR2 sequences are MNHEY and SMNVEV (reference sequence). The V gene lost 3 bases and the J gene lost 0 bases, with 10 bases spanning the gap. The sequence was obtained from a man aged 25 to 40 in good health and CMV-seronegative. This chain connects TRBV27 to TRBJ2-3; D is uncertain. The sequencing input was PBMCs. The CDR3 protein is CASSFVWQSTDTQYF. DNA of the CDR3: TGTGCCAGCAGTTTCGTTTGGCAAAGCACAGATACGCAGTATTTT.